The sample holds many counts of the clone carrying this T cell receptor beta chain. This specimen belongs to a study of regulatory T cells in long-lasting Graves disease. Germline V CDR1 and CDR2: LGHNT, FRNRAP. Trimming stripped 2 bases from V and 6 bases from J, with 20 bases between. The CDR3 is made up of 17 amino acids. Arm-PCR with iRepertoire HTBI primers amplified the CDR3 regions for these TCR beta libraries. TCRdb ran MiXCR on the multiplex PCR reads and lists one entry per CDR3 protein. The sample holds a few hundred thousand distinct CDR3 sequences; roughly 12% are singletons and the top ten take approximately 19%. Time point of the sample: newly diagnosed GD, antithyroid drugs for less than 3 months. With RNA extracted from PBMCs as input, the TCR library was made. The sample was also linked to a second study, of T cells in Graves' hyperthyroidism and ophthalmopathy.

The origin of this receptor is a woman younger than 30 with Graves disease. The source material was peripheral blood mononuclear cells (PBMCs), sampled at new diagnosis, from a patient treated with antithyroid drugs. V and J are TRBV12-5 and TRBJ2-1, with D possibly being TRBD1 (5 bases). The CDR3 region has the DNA TGTGCTAGTGGTTTGAATCCCAGGGCCCCGATCCCCAATGAGCAGTTCTTC. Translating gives CASGLNPRAPIPNEQFF.